This T cell receptor (beta chain) was obtained from a study of blood T cell repertoires in COVID-19. Study-level background: Donors in the United States, Italy and Spain gave samples during acute or convalescent COVID-19. Sources were T cells, B-cell-depleted T cells, or PBMCs; the material itself was cDNA or gDNA.

Original handling: Reference gene primer amplification in the assay estimated nucleated cell counts. Assay: immunoSEQ multiplex PCR; the TCRdb copy retains only in-frame clones and omits some. That table supplies the V and J calls and clone size; D and trimming were determined from the DNA. The profile shows under 100,000 clones, about 84% of them singletons. The source is an elderly man with active or convalescent COVID-19. Sequencing was carried out using peripheral blood.

The CDR3 reads CASSLGRNHSPLHF. CDR3 nucleotides: TGTGCCAGCAGTTTAGGCAGAAACCACTCACCCCTCCACTTT. This chain connects TRBV27 to TRBJ1-6; unclear D gene. Germline CDR1 MNHEY, CDR2 SMNVEV (reference sequence). The CDR3 contains 14 residues. Deletions cut 2 bases from V and 10 bases from J, with 12 bases between.